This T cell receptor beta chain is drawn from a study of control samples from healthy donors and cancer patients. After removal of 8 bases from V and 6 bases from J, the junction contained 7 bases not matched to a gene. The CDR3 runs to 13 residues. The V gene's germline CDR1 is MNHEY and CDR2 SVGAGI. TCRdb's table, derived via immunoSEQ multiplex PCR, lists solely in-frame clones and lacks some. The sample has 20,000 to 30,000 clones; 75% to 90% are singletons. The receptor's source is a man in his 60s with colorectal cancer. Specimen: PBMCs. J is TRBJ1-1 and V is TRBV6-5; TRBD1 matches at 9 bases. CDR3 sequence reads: CASLRDRDSEAFF. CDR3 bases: TGTGCCAGCTTGCGGGACAGGGATTCTGAAGCTTTCTTT.